This TCR beta chain derives from a study of blood T cell repertoires in COVID-19. Study summary: Acute-phase and convalescent COVID-19 samples originated in the United States, Italy and Spain. The analysed material was cDNA or gDNA that came from T cells, B-cell-depleted T cells, or PBMCs.

Trimming took 8 bases from V and 8 from J, leaving 21 bases between them. Germline V gives CDR1 MNHEY, CDR2 SVGAGI. The CDR3 spans 14 residues. Clones were sequenced by immunoSEQ multiplex PCR, and TCRdb holds only the in-frame ones, with some missing. The data show tens of thousands of clones, approximately 89% seen once. The origin of this receptor is a woman aged 80 or over with acute or convalescent COVID-19. The J gene is TRBJ1-1, the V gene TRBV6-5, with D unclear. The sequenced sample consisted of peripheral blood. The CDR3 sequence: CASPNPGSRSEAFF. In DNA, the CDR3 is TGTGCCAGCCCCAATCCGGGATCTAGAAGCGAAGCTTTCTTT.